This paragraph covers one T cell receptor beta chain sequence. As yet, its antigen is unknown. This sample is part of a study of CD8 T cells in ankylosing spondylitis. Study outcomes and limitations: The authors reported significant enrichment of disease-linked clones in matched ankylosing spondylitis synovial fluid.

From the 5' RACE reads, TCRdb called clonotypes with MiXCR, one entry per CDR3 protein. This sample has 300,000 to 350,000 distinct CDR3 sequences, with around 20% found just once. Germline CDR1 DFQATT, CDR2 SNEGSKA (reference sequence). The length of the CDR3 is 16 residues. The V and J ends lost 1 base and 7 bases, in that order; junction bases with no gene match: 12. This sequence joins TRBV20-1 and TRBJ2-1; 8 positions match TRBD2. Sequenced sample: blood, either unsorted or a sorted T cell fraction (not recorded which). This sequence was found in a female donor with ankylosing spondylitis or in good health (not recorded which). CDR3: CSARVTGGRRGNEQFF. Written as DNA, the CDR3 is TGCAGTGCTAGAGTTACCGGCGGGAGGCGGGGTAATGAGCAGTTCTTC.